This TCR beta chain was sequenced in a study of blood T cells in healthy people across ages. A second PCR of 7 to 11 cycles used a sample-barcoded 5' primer and a J-beta primer mix. TCRdb reanalysed the 5' RACE reads using MiXCR and keeps one entry per CDR3 protein. The sample lists about 1,800,000 distinct CDR3 sequences, approximately 30% seen once, with over 7% in the top ten. The CDR3 consists of 14 residues. Germline CDR1 is SEHNR and CDR2 is FQNEAQ (reference sequence). This clonotype was observed a handful of times. Sequenced sample: blood. The origin of this receptor is a woman under 40 in good health. The rearrangement joins TRBV7-9 to TRBJ2-2; tentative D call: TRBD1 (6 bases). The DNA end favors TRBJ1-4, so the J call may be wrong. The CDR3 loop is CASSLQGKIEKLFF. In DNA form, the CDR3 reads TGTGCCAGCAGCTTACAGGGGAAAATTGAAAAACTGTTTTTT.